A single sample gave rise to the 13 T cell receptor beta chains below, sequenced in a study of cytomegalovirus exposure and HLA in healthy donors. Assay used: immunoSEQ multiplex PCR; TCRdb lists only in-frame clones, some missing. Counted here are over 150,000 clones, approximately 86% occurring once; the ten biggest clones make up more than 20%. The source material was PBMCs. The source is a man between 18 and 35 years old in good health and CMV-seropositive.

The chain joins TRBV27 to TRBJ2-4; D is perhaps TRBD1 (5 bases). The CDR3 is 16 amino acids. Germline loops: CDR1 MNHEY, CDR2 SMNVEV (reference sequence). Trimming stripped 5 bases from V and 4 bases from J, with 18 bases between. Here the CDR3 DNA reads TGTGCCAGCAGTGCCCGCTGGGGCGGTGGGAAAAACATTCAGTACTTC. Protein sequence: CASSARWGGGKNIQYF.

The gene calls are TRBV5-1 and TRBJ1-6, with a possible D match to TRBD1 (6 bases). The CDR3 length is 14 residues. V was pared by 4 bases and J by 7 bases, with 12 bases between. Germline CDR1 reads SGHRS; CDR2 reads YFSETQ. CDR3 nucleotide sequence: TGCGCCAGCAGCCTACAGGGCCCCAATTCACCCCTCCACTTT. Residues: CASSLQGPNSPLHF.

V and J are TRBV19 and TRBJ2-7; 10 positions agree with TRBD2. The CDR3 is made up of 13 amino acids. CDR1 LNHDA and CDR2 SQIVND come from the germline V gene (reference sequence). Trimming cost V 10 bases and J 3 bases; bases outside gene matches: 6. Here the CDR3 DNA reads TGTGCCACGACCTCTAGCGGGGGCTACGAGCAGTACTTC. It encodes CATTSSGGYEQYF.

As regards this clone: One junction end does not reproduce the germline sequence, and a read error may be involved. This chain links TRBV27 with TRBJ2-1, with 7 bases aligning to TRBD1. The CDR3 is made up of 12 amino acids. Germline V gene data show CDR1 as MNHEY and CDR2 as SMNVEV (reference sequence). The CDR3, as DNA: TGCCTGGCCGGGACAGCCTACAATGAGCAGTTCTTC. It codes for CLAGTAYNEQFF.

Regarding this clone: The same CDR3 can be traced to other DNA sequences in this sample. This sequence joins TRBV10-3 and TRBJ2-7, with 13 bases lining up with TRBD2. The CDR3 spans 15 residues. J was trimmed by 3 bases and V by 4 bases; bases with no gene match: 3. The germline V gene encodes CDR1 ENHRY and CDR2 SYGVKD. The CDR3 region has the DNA TGTGCCATCAGTGGGACTAGCGGGAGTGACTACGAGCAGTACTTC. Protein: CAISGTSGSDYEQYF.

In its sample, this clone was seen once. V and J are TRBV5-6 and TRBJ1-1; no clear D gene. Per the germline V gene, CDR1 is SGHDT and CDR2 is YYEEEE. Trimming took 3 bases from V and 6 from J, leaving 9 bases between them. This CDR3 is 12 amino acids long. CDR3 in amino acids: CASSSEGSEAFF. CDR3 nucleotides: TGTGCCAGCAGCTCTGAGGGATCTGAAGCTTTCTTT.

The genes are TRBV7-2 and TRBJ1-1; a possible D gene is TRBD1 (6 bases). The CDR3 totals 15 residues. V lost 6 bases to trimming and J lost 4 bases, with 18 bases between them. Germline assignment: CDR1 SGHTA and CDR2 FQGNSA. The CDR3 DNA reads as TGTGCCAGCAGTGAGATCCAGGGGTTTGGCACTGAAGCTTTCTTT. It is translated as CASSEIQGFGTEAFF.

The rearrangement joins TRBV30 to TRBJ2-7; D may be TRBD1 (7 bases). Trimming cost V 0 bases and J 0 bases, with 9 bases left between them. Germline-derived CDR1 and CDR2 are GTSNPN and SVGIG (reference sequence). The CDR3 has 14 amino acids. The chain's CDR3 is CAWSVRGVSYEQYF. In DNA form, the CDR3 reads TGTGCCTGGAGTGTCAGGGGGGTCTCCTACGAGCAGTACTTC.

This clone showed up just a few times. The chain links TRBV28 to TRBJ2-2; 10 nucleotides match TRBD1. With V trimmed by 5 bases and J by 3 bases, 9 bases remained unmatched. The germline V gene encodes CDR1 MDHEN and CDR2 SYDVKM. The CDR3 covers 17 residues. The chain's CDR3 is CASSTNSGTGDTGELFF. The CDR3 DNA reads TGTGCCAGCAGTACGAATTCCGGGACAGGGGACACCGGGGAGCTGTTTTTT.

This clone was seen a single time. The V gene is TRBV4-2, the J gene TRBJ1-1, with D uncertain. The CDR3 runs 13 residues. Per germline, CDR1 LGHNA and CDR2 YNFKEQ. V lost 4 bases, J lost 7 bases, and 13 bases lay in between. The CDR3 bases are TGTGCCAGCAGCCCGAGGCCGGGGTTTGAAGCTTTCTTT. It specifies CASSPRPGFEAFF.

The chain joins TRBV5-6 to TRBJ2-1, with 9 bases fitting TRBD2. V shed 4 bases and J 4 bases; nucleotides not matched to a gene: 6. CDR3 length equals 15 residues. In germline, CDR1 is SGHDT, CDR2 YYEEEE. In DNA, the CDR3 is TGTGCCAGCAGCGAACCGACTAGCGGATACAATGAGCAGTTCTTC. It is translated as CASSEPTSGYNEQFF. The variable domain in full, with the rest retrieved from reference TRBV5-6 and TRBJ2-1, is DAGVTQSPTHLIKTRGQQVTLRCSPKSGHDTVSWYQQALGQGPQFIFQYYEEEERQRGNFPDRFSGHQFPNYSSELNVNALLLGDSALYLCASSEPTSGYNEQFFGPGTRLTVL.

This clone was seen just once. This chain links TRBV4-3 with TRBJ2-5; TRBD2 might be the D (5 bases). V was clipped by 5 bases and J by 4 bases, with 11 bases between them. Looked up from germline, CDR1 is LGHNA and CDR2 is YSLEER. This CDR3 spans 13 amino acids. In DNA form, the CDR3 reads TGCGCCAGCAGCACTGGACTCGCAGAGACCCAGTACTTC. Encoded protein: CASSTGLAETQYF.

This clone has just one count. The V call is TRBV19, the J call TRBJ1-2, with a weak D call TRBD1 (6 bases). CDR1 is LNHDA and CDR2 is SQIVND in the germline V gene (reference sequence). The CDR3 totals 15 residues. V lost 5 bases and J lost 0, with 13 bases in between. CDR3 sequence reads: CASSSTGTTNYGYTF. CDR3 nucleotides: TGTGCCAGTAGTTCGACAGGAACCACTAACTATGGCTACACCTTC.